This T cell receptor beta chain was identified in a study of T-cell memory formation after mild COVID-19. TCRdb re-analysed the 5' RACE reads in MiXCR, keeping a single row per CDR3 protein. The table includes 250,000 to 400,000 distinct CDR3 sequences, roughly an eighth detected once. The CDR3 has 14 residues. Between the trimmed V and J ends, which lost 2 bases and 3 bases, there was a span of 11 bases. Germline loops: CDR1 SGHDT, CDR2 YYEEEE. This clonotype was obtained from a man between 18 and 35 years old who had mild COVID-19 (a few samples of this study predate the infection). Cell type and time point are not known. The sample taken for sequencing was PBMCs or a T cell subset sorted from them (not recorded which). This rearrangement joins TRBV5-6 to TRBJ1-2, with D tentatively TRBD1 (6 bases). The CDR3 coding sequence is TGTGCCAGCAGCTTTCGGACAGCCCACTATGGCTACACCTTC. Residues: CASSFRTAHYGYTF. Full variable domain (missing parts from reference TRBV5-6 and TRBJ1-2): DAGVTQSPTHLIKTRGQQVTLRCSPKSGHDTVSWYQQALGQGPQFIFQYYEEEERQRGNFPDRFSGHQFPNYSSELNVNALLLGDSALYLCASSFRTAHYGYTFGSGTRLTVV.